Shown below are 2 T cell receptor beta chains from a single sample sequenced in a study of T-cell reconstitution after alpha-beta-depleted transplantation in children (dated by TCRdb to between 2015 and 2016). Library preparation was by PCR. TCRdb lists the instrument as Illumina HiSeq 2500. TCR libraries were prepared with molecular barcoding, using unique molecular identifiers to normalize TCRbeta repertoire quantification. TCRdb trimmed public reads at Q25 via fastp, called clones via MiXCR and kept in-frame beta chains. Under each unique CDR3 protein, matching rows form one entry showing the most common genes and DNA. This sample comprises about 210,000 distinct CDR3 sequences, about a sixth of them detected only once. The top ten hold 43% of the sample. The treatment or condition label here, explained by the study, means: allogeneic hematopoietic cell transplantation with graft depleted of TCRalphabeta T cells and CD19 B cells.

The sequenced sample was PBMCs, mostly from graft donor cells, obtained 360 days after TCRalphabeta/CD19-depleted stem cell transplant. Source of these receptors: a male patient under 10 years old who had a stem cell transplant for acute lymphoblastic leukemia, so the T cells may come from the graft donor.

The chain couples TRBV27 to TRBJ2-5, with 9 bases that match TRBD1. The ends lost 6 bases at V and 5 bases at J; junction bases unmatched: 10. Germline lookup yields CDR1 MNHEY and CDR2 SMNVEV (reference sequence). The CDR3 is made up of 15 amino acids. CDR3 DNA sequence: TGTGCCAGCAGGAAGGACAGGGGCCCTCGGGAGACCCAGTACTTC. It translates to CASRKDRGPRETQYF.

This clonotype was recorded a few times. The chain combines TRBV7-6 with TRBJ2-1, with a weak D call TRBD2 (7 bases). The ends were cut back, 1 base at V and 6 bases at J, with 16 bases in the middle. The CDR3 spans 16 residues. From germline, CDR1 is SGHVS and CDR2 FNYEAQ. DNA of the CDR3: TGTGCCAGCAGCTTAGGGATGGGGGGGCCCTTCAATGAGCAGTTCTTC. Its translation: CASSLGMGGPFNEQFF.